The 30 T cell receptor beta chains reported below all come from one sample, sequenced in a study of blood T cell repertoires in COVID-19. The protocol was immunoSEQ multiplex PCR, while the TCRdb copy is restricted to in-frame clones and leaves out a portion. Here the sample spans approximately 37,000 clones, around 90% being singletons. The material sequenced was peripheral blood. These receptor sequences come from a woman aged 80 or over with acute or convalescent COVID-19.

This clone was seen a single time. V usage is TRBV6-5 and J usage is TRBJ1-2; no firm D call. In germline, CDR1 is MNHEY, CDR2 SVGAGI. V was trimmed by 0 bases and J by 4 bases, leaving 12 bases between them. The CDR3 covers 15 residues. Here the CDR3 reads CASSYSSGVGYGYTF. CDR3 bases: TGTGCCAGCAGTTACTCTTCAGGTGTCGGCTATGGCTACACCTTC.

The rearrangement uses TRBV18 and TRBJ1-3; D gene unclear. This CDR3 has 15 residues. V was trimmed by 0 bases and J by 0 bases, leaving 6 bases between them. Germline CDR1 reads KGHSH; CDR2 reads LQKENI. CDR3 protein: CASSPPGSSGNTIYF. The DNA of the CDR3 is TGTGCCAGCTCACCACCAGGGAGCTCTGGAAACACCATATATTTT.

V gene TRBV7-6 combines with J gene TRBJ2-3; D not certain. The germline V gene has CDR1 SGHVS and CDR2 FNYEAQ. This CDR3 region has 11 residues. Trimming left V 7 bases short and J 3 bases short, with 5 bases between. CDR3 in DNA: TGTGCCAGCATCACAACAGATACGCAGTATTTT. Encoded protein: CASITTDTQYF.

The rearrangement uses TRBV9 and TRBJ2-4; D might be TRBD2 (7 bases). The CDR3 is 14 residues long. Germline CDR1 and CDR2: SGDLS and YYNGEE. With 3 bases removed from V and 8 bases from J, the gap between germline ends came to 15 bases. The CDR3 reads CASSAEGGRDIQYF. CDR3 DNA sequence: TGTGCCAGCAGCGCGGAGGGGGGGCGCGACATTCAGTACTTC.

In its sample, this clone was seen once. The chain joins TRBV5-1 to TRBJ2-7; the D gene is possibly TRBD1 (6 bases). CDR3 size: 15 residues. V lost 4 bases, J lost 5 bases, and 19 bases lay in between. The germline CDR1 and CDR2 sequences are SGHRS and YFSETQ. DNA of the CDR3: TGCGCCAGCAGCCCCGGACAGTCTGCTAACGACGAGCAGTACTTC. It encodes CASSPGQSANDEQYF.

This clone is judged medium-sized (0.01 to 0.1%). The chain combines TRBV4-1 with TRBJ1-5; the match to TRBD1 covers 7 bases. Germline V lookup: CDR1 MGHRA, CDR2 YSYEKL. The J segment lost 2 bases and the V segment lost 5 bases, leaving 9 bases of the junction unmatched. This CDR3 has 16 amino acids. The CDR3 bases are TGCGCCAGCAGCTTCTCCTTCCAGGGGGGCAATCAGCCCCAGCATTTT. As protein: CASSFSFQGGNQPQHF.

The rearrangement uses TRBV10-3 and TRBJ1-6; 7 positions agree with TRBD1. Unmatched junction bases numbered 12, after V lost 6 bases and J lost 7 bases. The CDR3 consists of 16 residues. Germline lookup yields CDR1 ENHRY and CDR2 SYGVKD. The CDR3: CAISGVTGPGNSPLHF. DNA for the CDR3: TGTGCCATCAGCGGAGTGACAGGGCCGGGGAATTCACCCCTCCACTTT.

V usage is TRBV27 and J usage is TRBJ2-5, with D unresolved. Germline V lookup: CDR1 MNHEY, CDR2 SMNVEV (reference sequence). The CDR3 contains 14 residues. Trimming cost V 2 bases and J 4 bases, with 11 bases left between them. The CDR3 coding sequence is TGTGCCAGCAGTTTAATGAGTCCCCGAGAGACCCAGTACTTC. Translation gives CASSLMSPRETQYF.

The J gene is TRBJ1-5, the V gene TRBV2; D is perhaps TRBD1 (6 bases). This CDR3 spans 14 amino acids. Germline-derived CDR1 and CDR2 are SNHLY and FYNNEI. Deletions cut 6 bases from V and 1 base from J, with 10 bases between. CDR3 sequence (DNA): TGTGCCAGCAGACAGGGATTCAGCAATCAGCCCCAGCATTTT. This translates into CASRQGFSNQPQHF.

The chain employs TRBV5-5 and TRBJ1-5, with unresolved D. V was cut by 0 bases and J by 4 bases, with 8 bases left in between. The CDR3 runs 14 residues. CDR1 and CDR2 (germline): SGHKS, YYEKEE (reference sequence). CDR3 protein: CASSLVAENQPQHF. In DNA form, the CDR3 reads TGTGCCAGCAGCTTGGTGGCAGAAAATCAGCCCCAGCATTTT.

The chain joins TRBV20-1 to TRBJ2-1, with 7 bases lining up with TRBD1. Losses at the gene ends were 3 bases for V and 10 bases for J; bases not matched to a gene: 9. This CDR3 comprises 13 residues. CDR1 is DFQATT, CDR2 SNEGSKA, per germline (reference sequence). The CDR3 DNA reads TGCAGTGCTAGTGTTCAGGGGGTAAGGGAGCAGTTCTTC. Protein sequence: CSASVQGVREQFF.

The chain carries TRBV5-4 and TRBJ2-5; maybe TRBD1 (6 bases). From germline, CDR1 is SGHNT and CDR2 YYREEE (reference sequence). V dropped 1 base and J dropped 3 bases, with 13 bases sitting between them. CDR3 length: 15 amino acids. CDR3 region: CASSLNLPGEETQYF. For the CDR3, the DNA is TGTGCCAGCAGCTTGAATTTGCCAGGGGAAGAGACCCAGTACTTC.

The rearrangement links TRBV10-3 to TRBJ1-1, with 7 positions matching TRBD1. The CDR3 contains 15 residues. Germline V gene lookup returns CDR1 ENHRY and CDR2 SYGVKD. The trim removed 3 bases at V and 4 bases at J, leaving 8 bases unmatched. CDR3 in amino acids: CAISDSKGAITEAFF. Written as DNA, the CDR3 is TGTGCCATCAGTGATTCAAAGGGGGCAATCACTGAAGCTTTCTTT.

V usage is TRBV7-9 and J usage is TRBJ1-1; perhaps TRBD1 as D (5 bases). CDR1 is SEHNR and CDR2 is FQNEAQ in the germline V gene (reference sequence). Trimming took 4 bases from V and 5 from J, leaving 14 bases between them. The length of the CDR3 is 14 residues. The CDR3 DNA sequence: TGTGCCAGCAGCTCTAGGGACGGAGGGACTGAAGCTTTCTTT. Protein: CASSSRDGGTEAFF.

The V and J genes are TRBV10-3 and TRBJ1-2, with 10 positions matching TRBD1. The CDR3 has 14 residues. Looked up from germline, CDR1 is ENHRY and CDR2 is SYGVKD. Trimming took 3 bases from V and 5 from J; bases not matched to a gene: 3. The DNA for the CDR3 is TGTGCCATCAGTGAAGGGGGACAGGGGTATGGCTACACCTTC. This gives the protein CAISEGGQGYGYTF.

J is TRBJ1-2 and V is TRBV15; D not certain. CDR3 length: 14 residues. The ends were cut back, 0 bases at V and 2 bases at J, with 7 bases in the middle. Per the germline V gene, CDR1 is LNHNV and CDR2 is YYDKDF (reference sequence). CDR3 bases: TGTGCCACCAGCAGAGATTCCCTGAACTATGGCTACACCTTC. This sequence encodes CATSRDSLNYGYTF.

The chain uses TRBV4-3 and TRBJ1-5; D might be TRBD1 (5 bases). Trimming removed 1 base from V and 4 bases from J, with 14 bases in between. CDR3 length: 16 amino acids. CDR1 and CDR2 from the germline V gene are LGHNA and YSLEER. CDR3 DNA: TGCGCCAGCAGCCAAGGAGTCAGTGGGGCTAATCAGCCCCAGCATTTT. This translates into CASSQGVSGANQPQHF.

This clone has only one observation. The chain recombines TRBV7-9 with TRBJ1-4; no reliable D call. The CDR3 sequence is 19 residues long. V was pared by 2 bases and J by 8 bases, with 27 bases between. Germline V gives CDR1 SEHNR, CDR2 FQNEAQ (reference sequence). The CDR3 loop is CASSLPTLHQVGDGEKLFF. CDR3 DNA: TGTGCCAGCAGCTTACCGACACTCCACCAGGTGGGAGATGGGGAAAAACTGTTTTTT.

This clone was counted only a few times. The CDR3 region is CASSPRDRNNEQFF. Here the CDR3 DNA reads TGTGCCAGCAGCCCGCGGGACAGGAACAATGAGCAGTTCTTC. The rearrangement uses TRBV3-1 (or the pseudogene TRBV3-2) and TRBJ2-1, with TRBD1 matching over 8 bases. The CDR3 consists of 14 residues. CDR1 and CDR2 from the germline V gene are LGHDT and YNNKEL (reference sequence). The junction had 4 bases not matched to a gene; V was cut back by 4 bases and J by 5 bases.

The chain links TRBV20-1 to TRBJ1-2; D is perhaps TRBD1 (6 bases). Germline-derived CDR1 and CDR2 are DFQATT and SNEGSKA (reference sequence). The germline V and J ends were trimmed by 3 bases and 6 bases, with 11 bases remaining between them. The CDR3 length is 12 residues. The CDR3 nucleotides are TGCAGTGCTAGTACAGGGAGTGATGGCTACACCTTC. It yields the protein CSASTGSDGYTF.

The rearrangement uses TRBV5-5 and TRBJ1-6, with a weak D call TRBD1 (5 bases). Between the trimmed V and J ends, which lost 2 bases and 8 bases, there was a span of 14 bases. Germline V gene data show CDR1 as SGHKS and CDR2 as YYEKEE (reference sequence). This CDR3 comprises 15 residues. CDR3 protein: CASSFMGPRDSPLHF. In nucleotides, the CDR3 is TGTGCCAGCAGCTTTATGGGGCCGCGAGATTCACCCCTCCACTTT.

The rearrangement uses TRBV11-1 and TRBJ1-3; D ambiguous. V lost 5 bases and J 7 bases, leaving 9 bases between the germline ends. Germline V gene sequence: CDR1 SGHAT, CDR2 FQDESV (reference sequence). This CDR3 has 12 residues. CDR3 sequence: CASSTNRNTIYF. The CDR3 DNA sequence: TGTGCCAGCAGCACCAATCGGAACACCATATATTTT. The full variable domain, rest sourced from reference TRBV11-1 and TRBJ1-3, is EAEVAQSPRYKITEKSQAVAFWCDPISGHATLYWYRQILGQGPELLVQFQDESVVDDSQLPKDRFSAERLKGVDSTLKIQPAELGDSAMYLCASSTNRNTIYFGEGSWLTVV.

This clone has only one observation. As DNA, the CDR3 is TGTGCCAGCAGCTTCAGCACGGGATACTATGGCTACACCTTC. Encoded protein: CASSFSTGYYGYTF. The V call is TRBV7-2, the J call TRBJ1-2; D ambiguous. The V gene's germline CDR1 is SGHTA and CDR2 FQGNSA. This CDR3 comprises 14 residues. Trimming took off 3 bases at V and 3 bases at J, with 11 bases between the two ends.

Comments on this clone: The junction and the germline gene differ at one end; a read error may be behind it. This sequence joins TRBV7-2 and TRBJ2-3; 9 bases are a match to TRBD2. This CDR3 region has 16 residues. The germline CDR1 and CDR2 sequences are SGHTA and FQGNSA. CDR3 bases: TGTGCCAACAGCCGGAGGCTAGCGGGGTTCCCAGATACGCAGTATTTT. It translates to CANSRRLAGFPDTQYF.

The chain uses TRBV4-3 and TRBJ2-2; TRBD2 agrees at 7 bases. CDR3 length: 17 residues. J was trimmed by 0 bases and V by 4 bases; bases with no gene match: 8. CDR1 and CDR2 from the germline V gene are LGHNA and YSLEER. CDR3 nucleotide sequence: TGCGCCAGCAGCCCGCGACTAGCCGATCCGAACACCGGGGAGCTGTTTTTT. This codes for CASSPRLADPNTGELFF.

This chain links TRBV15 with TRBJ1-2; D is perhaps TRBD1 (5 bases). There are 13 residues in the CDR3. V was pared by 0 bases and J by 7 bases, with 9 bases between. Germline loops: CDR1 LNHNV, CDR2 YYDKDF (reference sequence). The CDR3 DNA reads TGTGCCACCAGCAGAGATATCCAGGGTGGCTACACCTTC. This translates into CATSRDIQGGYTF.

The rearrangement links TRBV6-5 to TRBJ1-3; the D is unclear. This CDR3 spans 13 amino acids. Germline loops: CDR1 MNHEY, CDR2 SVGAGI. Trimming pared 6 bases from V and 4 bases from J, leaving 10 bases between. The DNA of the CDR3 is TGTGCCAGCAGGATTGAGGCCGGAAACACCATATATTTT. Translated, it gives CASRIEAGNTIYF.

This rearrangement joins TRBV7-9 to TRBJ2-1; TRBD1 is a possible D gene (6 bases). The CDR3 totals 15 residues. Trimming stripped 5 bases from V and 1 base from J, with 12 bases between. Germline V gene lookup returns CDR1 SEHNR and CDR2 FQNEAQ (reference sequence). The CDR3 sequence is CASSPRGSSYNEQFF. The CDR3, as DNA: TGTGCCAGCAGCCCAAGGGGGTCTTCCTACAATGAGCAGTTCTTC.

The chain couples TRBV18 to TRBJ2-2, with D perhaps TRBD1 (5 bases). The CDR3 runs to 16 residues. CDR1 is KGHSH, CDR2 LQKENI, per germline. V shed 2 bases and J shed 4 bases, with 14 bases lying between them. The CDR3 is CASSPTSRAATGELFF. In DNA, the CDR3 is TGTGCCAGCTCACCAACCTCCAGGGCCGCCACCGGGGAGCTGTTTTTT.

The J gene is TRBJ1-3, the V gene TRBV5-6, with a tentative D call TRBD1 (6 bases). This CDR3 has 16 amino acids. Deletions cut 2 bases from V and 0 bases from J, with 12 bases between. Germline loops: CDR1 SGHDT, CDR2 YYEEEE. This CDR3 is CASSFRQDLSGNTIYF. The DNA of the CDR3 is TGTGCCAGCAGCTTTCGACAGGATCTCTCTGGAAACACCATATATTTT.